The 25 T cell receptor beta chains below were found in one sample sequenced in a study of T-cell memory formation after mild COVID-19. TCRdb re-derived calls from the 5' RACE reads in MiXCR, one entry per CDR3 protein. The sample contains some 300,000 distinct CDR3 sequences, just under 20% of which appear only once. The sample consisted of PBMCs or a T cell subset sorted from them (not recorded which). The receptors here all came from a man aged 18 to 29 who had mild COVID-19 (a few samples of this study predate the infection). Cell type and time point are not known.

The chain carries TRBV4-2 and TRBJ2-3; TRBD1 aligns across 7 bases. Germline CDR1 and CDR2: LGHNA and YNFKEQ. V dropped 3 bases and J dropped 6; count of bases not matched to a gene: 3. The CDR3 contains 13 residues. CDR3 sequence reads: CASSHPRGDTQYF. The CDR3 DNA is TGTGCCAGCAGCCACCCCAGGGGGGATACGCAGTATTTT.

The chain carries TRBV4-3 and TRBJ2-3; no definite D call. This CDR3 has 14 amino acids. Deletions cut 4 bases from V and 4 bases from J, with 12 bases between. Germline V gene sequence: CDR1 LGHNA, CDR2 YSLEER. The CDR3 DNA reads TGCGCCAGCAGCCTGAAAGGTTTTCCAGATACGCAGTATTTT. Protein product: CASSLKGFPDTQYF.

The rearrangement uses TRBV20-1 and TRBJ2-1; 8 bases align to TRBD2. V shed 3 bases, J shed 9 bases, and the junction held 10 bases outside the gene matches. The CDR3 contains 14 residues. The germline CDR1 and CDR2 sequences are DFQATT and SNEGSKA (reference sequence). CDR3 nucleotides: TGCAGTGCTAGTCCGGGGGGGCGTGTCGGTGAGCAGTTCTTC. It codes for CSASPGGRVGEQFF.

The rearrangement uses TRBV5-6 and TRBJ1-6; 9 bases align to TRBD1. Trimming cost V 5 bases and J 10 bases; bases outside gene matches: 7. CDR1 and CDR2 from the germline V gene are SGHDT and YYEEEE. The CDR3 covers 14 residues. Written as DNA, the CDR3 is TGTGCCAGCAGGGAACAGGGGGCCAACTCACCCCTCCACTTT. It yields the protein CASREQGANSPLHF. Full variable domain (missing parts from reference TRBV5-6 and TRBJ1-6): DAGVTQSPTHLIKTRGQQVTLRCSPKSGHDTVSWYQQALGQGPQFIFQYYEEEERQRGNFPDRFSGHQFPNYSSELNVNALLLGDSALYLCASREQGANSPLHFGNGTRLTVT.

There are a few counts of this clonotype. The chain employs TRBV7-9 and TRBJ1-1; possible D gene TRBD1, 5 bases. The germline V and J ends were trimmed by 4 bases and 5 bases, with 11 bases remaining between them. Per the germline V gene, CDR1 is SEHNR and CDR2 is FQNEAQ (reference sequence). This CDR3 has 13 residues. The CDR3 protein is CASSSRGLTEAFF. CDR3 DNA: TGTGCCAGCAGCTCGAGGGGTTTAACTGAAGCTTTCTTT.

The chain has TRBV9 and TRBJ1-1; D might be TRBD1 (5 bases). Germline V gives CDR1 SGDLS, CDR2 YYNGEE. This CDR3 is 12 amino acids long. V shed 0 bases and J shed 11 bases, with 11 bases lying between them. The CDR3 DNA reads TGTGCCAGCAGCGTAGTGTCAGGGAGGGCTTTCTTT. Translated: CASSVVSGRAFF.

V and J are TRBV7-2 and TRBJ1-6; D is possibly TRBD1 (5 bases). Trimming stripped 2 bases from V and 8 bases from J, with 13 bases between. This CDR3 is 15 amino acids long. The germline V gene has CDR1 SGHTA and CDR2 FQGNSA. The CDR3 here is CASSLSRQGDSPLHF. The CDR3 DNA is TGTGCCAGCAGCTTATCGAGGCAGGGTGATTCACCCCTCCACTTT.

The V and J genes are TRBV12-3 or TRBV12-4 and TRBJ1-1; D possibly corresponds to TRBD1 (5 bases). The CDR3 contains 12 residues. V was trimmed by 7 bases and J by 11 bases, leaving 17 bases between them. The CDR3 region has the DNA TGTGCCAGCACCACCTCCGACAGCAACGCTTTCTTT. Its protein is CASTTSDSNAFF.

The chain couples TRBV20-1 to TRBJ1-5; 7 bases are shared with TRBD1. The germline V gene has CDR1 DFQATT and CDR2 SNEGSKA (reference sequence). The CDR3 extends over 15 amino acids. With 6 bases clipped from V and 2 bases from J, the junction kept 10 bases outside the gene matches. CDR3 amino acids: CSATTGLNGNQPQHF. The CDR3 region has the DNA TGCAGTGCCACGACAGGGCTCAACGGCAATCAGCCCCAGCATTTT.

This clonotype came up a few times. The chain employs TRBV4-2 and TRBJ2-3; 9 bases map to TRBD2. The germline V gene has CDR1 LGHNA and CDR2 YNFKEQ. The length of the CDR3 is 17 residues. V was clipped by 0 bases and J by 7 bases; unmatched bases: 11. The CDR3 spells CASSQDLVAGAPNTQYF. As DNA, the CDR3 is TGTGCCAGCAGCCAAGATTTAGTAGCGGGAGCTCCTAATACGCAGTATTTT.

The chain recombines TRBV20-1 with TRBJ1-1; D uncertain. Trimming removed 6 bases at V and 9 bases at J, with 11 bases between. CDR1 DFQATT and CDR2 SNEGSKA come from the germline V gene (reference sequence). The CDR3 runs to 10 residues. CDR3 region: CSARPDKAFF. The CDR3 DNA follows: TGCAGTGCCCGACCAGATAAAGCTTTCTTT.

This clonotype was counted only a few times. The chain couples TRBV4-1 to TRBJ2-6; the D is unclear. Germline lookup yields CDR1 MGHRA and CDR2 YSYEKL. The CDR3 length is 16 residues. With 0 bases removed from V and 4 bases from J, the gap between germline ends came to 10 bases. DNA of the CDR3: TGCGCCAGCAGCCAAGATTTCACAACCGGGGCCAACGTCCTGACTTTC. Its protein product is CASSQDFTTGANVLTF.

This clonotype was counted a few times. This chain joins TRBV15 and TRBJ1-2; D not certain. Between the trimmed V and J ends, which lost 5 bases and 2 bases, there was a span of 12 bases. The CDR3 has 14 amino acids. The germline CDR1 and CDR2 sequences are LNHNV and YYDKDF (reference sequence). CDR3 sequence reads: CATSPTGVNYGYTF. As DNA, the CDR3 is TGTGCCACCAGCCCGACGGGTGTAAACTATGGCTACACCTTC.

The V call is TRBV11-2, the J call TRBJ2-2; a weak D match, TRBD2 (6 bases). V gave up 6 bases and J gave up 3 bases, with 14 bases separating them. The V gene's germline CDR1 is SGHAT and CDR2 FQNNGV. This CDR3 region has 15 residues. CDR3 DNA: TGTGCCAGCAGAAGTATAGGAGGGTACACCGGGGAGCTGTTTTTT. Residues: CASRSIGGYTGELFF.

At least ten counts were recorded for this clonotype. The chain carries TRBV7-8 and TRBJ1-1; no firm D call. V was clipped by 1 base and J by 1 base, with 7 bases between them. CDR1 SGHVS and CDR2 FQNEAQ come from the germline V gene. This CDR3 contains 14 residues. The CDR3: CASSLGIRNTEAFF. The CDR3 DNA follows: TGTGCCAGCAGCTTAGGCATAAGGAACACTGAAGCTTTCTTT.

The chain carries TRBV5-1 and TRBJ1-1, with D maybe TRBD1 (5 bases). Germline V CDR1 and CDR2: SGHRS, YFSETQ. Trimming shortened V by 4 bases and J by 4 bases, and 14 bases separated the two germline ends. This CDR3 comprises 14 residues. The CDR3 DNA reads as TGCGCCAGCAGCGCCGGCGGGGGAGGCACTGAAGCTTTCTTT. Amino acid sequence: CASSAGGGGTEAFF. The complete variable domain, with remaining parts taken from reference TRBV5-1 and TRBJ1-1, reads KAGVTQTPRYLIKTRGQQVTLSCSPISGHRSVSWYQQTPGQGLQFLFEYFSETQRNKGNFPGRFSGRQFSNSRSEMNVSTLELGDSALYLCASSAGGGGTEAFFGQGTRLTVV.

This clonotype was seen a handful of times. The chain recombines TRBV5-1 with TRBJ2-1, with TRBD2 identical over 10 bases. The CDR3 has 16 amino acids. From germline, CDR1 is SGHRS and CDR2 YFSETQ. Trimming took 4 bases from V and 8 from J; bases not matched to a gene: 12. CDR3 DNA sequence: TGCGCCAGCAGCCACCCAGAGCGGGGGGGCTGGGATGAGCAGTTCTTC. As protein: CASSHPERGGWDEQFF.

This rearrangement joins TRBV5-1 to TRBJ2-5, with a weak D call TRBD2 (7 bases). The CDR3 length is 15 residues. Deletions cut 7 bases from V and 2 bases from J, with 18 bases between. Germline assignment: CDR1 SGHRS and CDR2 YFSETQ. The DNA of the CDR3 is TGCGCCAGCCTCCGGGGAGGGGGTCATCAAGAGACCCAGTACTTC. It yields the protein CASLRGGGHQETQYF. Complete variable domain (other parts from reference TRBV5-1 and TRBJ2-5): KAGVTQTPRYLIKTRGQQVTLSCSPISGHRSVSWYQQTPGQGLQFLFEYFSETQRNKGNFPGRFSGRQFSNSRSEMNVSTLELGDSALYLCASLRGGGHQETQYFGPGTRLLVL.

The V call is TRBV3-1, the J call TRBJ2-3; perhaps D is TRBD1 or TRBD2 (5 bases each). CDR1 and CDR2 (germline): LGHDT, YNNKEL (reference sequence). Deletions cut 0 bases from V and 8 bases from J, with 9 bases between. CDR3 length equals 13 residues. DNA for the CDR3: TGTGCCAGCAGCCAAGAGGTGGGGACTACGCAGTATTTT. This sequence encodes CASSQEVGTTQYF.

In this sample, this clonotype turned up a few times. A read error may be the cause here, since a much bigger clone is one base away. This chain joins TRBV5-1 and TRBJ2-7; D possibly corresponds to TRBD2 (5 bases). Trimming pared 2 bases from V and 2 bases from J, leaving 8 bases between. In germline, CDR1 is SGHRS, CDR2 YFSETQ. This CDR3 is built from 13 residues. CDR3 sequence reads: CASSFDGAYEQYF. As DNA, the CDR3 is TGCGCCAGCAGCTTCGACGGGGCCTACGAGCAGTACTTC.

The J gene is TRBJ2-5, the V gene TRBV27, with D perhaps TRBD1 or TRBD2 (5 bases each). The CDR3 covers 16 residues. Between the trimmed V and J ends, which lost 0 bases and 5 bases, there was a span of 16 bases. Germline values: CDR1 MNHEY, CDR2 SMNVEV (reference sequence). The CDR3 sequence is CASSLSSGATGETQYF. The CDR3 DNA reads TGTGCCAGCAGTTTATCATCCGGGGCAACGGGCGAGACCCAGTACTTC.

This clonotype was seen a handful of times. V is TRBV6-2 or TRBV6-3 and J is TRBJ2-2; maybe TRBD1 (5 bases). Trimming took off 8 bases at V and 2 bases at J, with 18 bases between the two ends. The CDR3 has 16 amino acids. Germline loops: CDR1 MNHEY, CDR2 SVGEGT. The CDR3 nucleotides read TGTGCCAGCCGCCGGGCCGGGCAGGGCAACACCGGGGAGCTGTTTTTT. Translated: CASRRAGQGNTGELFF.

The sample holds a few counts of this clonotype. The chain links TRBV29-1 to TRBJ1-1; no clear D gene. Trimming cost V 7 bases and J 8 bases, with 14 bases left between them. The CDR3 spans 11 residues. Germline V lookup: CDR1 SQVTM, CDR2 ANQGSEA. The CDR3 protein is CSAIGIGEAFF. The CDR3, as DNA: TGCAGCGCGATTGGCATCGGGGAAGCTTTCTTT.

This clonotype was recorded a few times. The chain combines TRBV18 with TRBJ1-1; 9 nucleotides line up with TRBD1. Germline lookup yields CDR1 KGHSH and CDR2 LQKENI. CDR3 length: 15 residues. V lost 6 bases, J lost 4 bases, and 9 bases stayed unmatched. The CDR3 sequence is CASSPTGGGLTEAFF. CDR3 DNA: TGTGCCAGCTCCCCGACAGGGGGTGGGCTCACTGAAGCTTTCTTT.

The V and J genes are TRBV18 and TRBJ2-7, with D tentatively TRBD2 (6 bases). Germline-derived CDR1 and CDR2 are KGHSH and LQKENI. V was pared by 2 bases and J by 6 bases, with 11 bases between. CDR3 size: 13 residues. CDR3 sequence reads: CASSPRTKGEQYV. The DNA for the CDR3 is TGTGCCAGCTCACCAAGGACTAAGGGCGAGCAGTACGTC.